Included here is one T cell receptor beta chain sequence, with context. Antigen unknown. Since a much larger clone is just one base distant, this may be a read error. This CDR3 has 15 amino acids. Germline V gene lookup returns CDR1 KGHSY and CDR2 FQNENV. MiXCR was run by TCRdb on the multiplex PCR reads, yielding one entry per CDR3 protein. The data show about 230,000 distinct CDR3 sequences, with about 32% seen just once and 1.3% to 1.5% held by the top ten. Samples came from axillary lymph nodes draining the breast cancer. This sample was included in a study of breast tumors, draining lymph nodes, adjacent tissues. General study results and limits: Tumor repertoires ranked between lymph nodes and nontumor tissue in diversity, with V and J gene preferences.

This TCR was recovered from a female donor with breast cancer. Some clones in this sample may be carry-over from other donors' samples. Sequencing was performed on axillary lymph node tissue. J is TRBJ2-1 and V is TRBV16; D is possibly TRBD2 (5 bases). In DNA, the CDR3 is TGTGCCAGCAGCCAATTTGGGCGGGTAGTAAATGAGCAGCTCTTC. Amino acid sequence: CASSQFGRVVNEQLF.